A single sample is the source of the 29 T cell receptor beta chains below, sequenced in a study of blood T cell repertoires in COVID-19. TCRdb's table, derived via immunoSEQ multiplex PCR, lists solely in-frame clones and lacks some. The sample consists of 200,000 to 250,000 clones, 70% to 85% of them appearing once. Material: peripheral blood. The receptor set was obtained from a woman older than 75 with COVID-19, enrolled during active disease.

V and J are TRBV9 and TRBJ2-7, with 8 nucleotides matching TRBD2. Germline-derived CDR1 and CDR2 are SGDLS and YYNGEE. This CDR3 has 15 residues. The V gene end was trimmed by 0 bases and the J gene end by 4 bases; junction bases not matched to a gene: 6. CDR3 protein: CASSVGMAGGYEQYF. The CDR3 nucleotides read TGTGCCAGCAGCGTAGGGATGGCGGGAGGTTACGAGCAGTACTTC.

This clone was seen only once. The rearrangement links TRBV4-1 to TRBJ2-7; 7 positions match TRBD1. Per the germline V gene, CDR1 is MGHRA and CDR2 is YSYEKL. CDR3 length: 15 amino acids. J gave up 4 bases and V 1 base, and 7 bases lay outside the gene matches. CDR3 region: CASSQAGTELYEQYF. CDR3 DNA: TGCGCCAGCAGCCAAGCCGGGACAGAGCTTTACGAGCAGTACTTC.

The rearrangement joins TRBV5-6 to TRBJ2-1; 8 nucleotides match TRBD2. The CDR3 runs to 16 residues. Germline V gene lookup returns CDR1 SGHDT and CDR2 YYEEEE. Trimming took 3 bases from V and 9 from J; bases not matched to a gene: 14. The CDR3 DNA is TGTGCCAGCAGCTCCCGGCCGGGGGGGGCTTTTGGTGAGCAGTTCTTC. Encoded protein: CASSSRPGGAFGEQFF.

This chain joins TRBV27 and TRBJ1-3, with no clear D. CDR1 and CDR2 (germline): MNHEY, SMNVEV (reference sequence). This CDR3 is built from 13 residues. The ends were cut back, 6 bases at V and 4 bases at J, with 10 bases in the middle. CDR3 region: CASRLGSGNTIYF. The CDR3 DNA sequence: TGTGCCAGCAGACTCGGGTCCGGAAACACCATATATTTT.

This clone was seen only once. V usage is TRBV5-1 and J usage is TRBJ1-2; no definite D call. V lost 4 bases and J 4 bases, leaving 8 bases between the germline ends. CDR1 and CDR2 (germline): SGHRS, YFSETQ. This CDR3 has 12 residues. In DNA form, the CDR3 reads TGCGCCAGCAGCCCGACTGGCTATGGCTACACCTTC. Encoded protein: CASSPTGYGYTF. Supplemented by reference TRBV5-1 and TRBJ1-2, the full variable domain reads KAGVTQTPRYLIKTRGQQVTLSCSPISGHRSVSWYQQTPGQGLQFLFEYFSETQRNKGNFPGRFSGRQFSNSRSEMNVSTLELGDSALYLCASSPTGYGYTFGSGTRLTVV.

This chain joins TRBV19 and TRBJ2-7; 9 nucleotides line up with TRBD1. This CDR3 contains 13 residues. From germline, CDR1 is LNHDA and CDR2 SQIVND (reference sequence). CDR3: CNEGDRVDYEQYF. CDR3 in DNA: TGTAACGAGGGGGACAGGGTGGATTACGAGCAGTACTTC.

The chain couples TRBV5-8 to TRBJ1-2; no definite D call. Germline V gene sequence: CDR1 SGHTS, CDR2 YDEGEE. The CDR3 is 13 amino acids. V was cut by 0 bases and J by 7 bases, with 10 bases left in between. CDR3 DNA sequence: TGTGCCAGCAGCTTGGTGCGGCGGAGTGGCTACACCTTC. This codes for CASSLVRRSGYTF. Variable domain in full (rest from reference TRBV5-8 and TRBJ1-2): EAGVTQSPTHLIKTRGQQATLRCSPISGHTSVYWYQQALGLGLQFLLWYDEGEERNRGNFPPRFSGRQFPNYSSELNVNALELEDSALYLCASSLVRRSGYTFGSGTRLTVV.

This chain's CDR3 is CASSVVVGGSDTQYF. CDR3 coding DNA: TGTGCCAGCAGCGTAGTGGTGGGGGGGTCAGATACGCAGTATTTT. V usage is TRBV9 and J usage is TRBJ2-3; 7 bases agree with TRBD2. Germline V lookup: CDR1 SGDLS, CDR2 YYNGEE. The CDR3 runs to 15 residues. V dropped 0 bases and J dropped 4; count of bases not matched to a gene: 5.

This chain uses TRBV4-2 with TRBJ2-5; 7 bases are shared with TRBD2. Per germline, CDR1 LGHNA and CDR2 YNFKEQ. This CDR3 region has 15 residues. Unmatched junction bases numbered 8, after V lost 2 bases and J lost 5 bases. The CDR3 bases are TGTGCCAGCAGCCAAACTAAGGGAGGGATGGAGACCCAGTACTTC. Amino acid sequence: CASSQTKGGMETQYF.

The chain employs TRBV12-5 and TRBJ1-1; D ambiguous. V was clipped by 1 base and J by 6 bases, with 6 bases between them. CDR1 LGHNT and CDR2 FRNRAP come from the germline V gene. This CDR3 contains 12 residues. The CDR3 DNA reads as TGTGCTAGTGGTTTGGAGCCGTCTGAAGCTTTCTTT. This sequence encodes CASGLEPSEAFF.

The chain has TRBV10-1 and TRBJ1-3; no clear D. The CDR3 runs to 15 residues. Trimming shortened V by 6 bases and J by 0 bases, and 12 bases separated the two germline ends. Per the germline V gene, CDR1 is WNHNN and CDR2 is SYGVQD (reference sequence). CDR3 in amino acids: CASSPGSSSGNTIYF. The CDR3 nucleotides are TGCGCCAGCAGCCCCGGGTCGTCCTCTGGAAACACCATATATTTT.

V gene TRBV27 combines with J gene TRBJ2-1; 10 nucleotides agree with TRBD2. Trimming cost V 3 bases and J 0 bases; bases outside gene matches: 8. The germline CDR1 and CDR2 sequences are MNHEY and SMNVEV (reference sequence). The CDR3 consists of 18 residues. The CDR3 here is CASSFGAGGKSSYNEQFF. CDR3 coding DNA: TGTGCCAGCAGTTTTGGAGCGGGGGGGAAGAGCTCCTACAATGAGCAGTTCTTC.

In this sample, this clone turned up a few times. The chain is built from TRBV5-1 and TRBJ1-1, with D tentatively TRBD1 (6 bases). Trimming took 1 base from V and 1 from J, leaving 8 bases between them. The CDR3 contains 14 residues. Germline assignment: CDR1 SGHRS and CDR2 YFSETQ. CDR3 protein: CASSLTGSNTEAFF. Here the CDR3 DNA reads TGCGCCAGCAGCTTGACAGGGTCGAACACTGAAGCTTTCTTT.

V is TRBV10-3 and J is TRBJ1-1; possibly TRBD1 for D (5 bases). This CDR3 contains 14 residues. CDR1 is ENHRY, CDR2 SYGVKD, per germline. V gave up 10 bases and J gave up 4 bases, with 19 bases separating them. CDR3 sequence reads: CATGGESGGTEAFF. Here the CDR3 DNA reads TGTGCCACCGGAGGGGAGAGTGGCGGCACTGAAGCTTTCTTT.

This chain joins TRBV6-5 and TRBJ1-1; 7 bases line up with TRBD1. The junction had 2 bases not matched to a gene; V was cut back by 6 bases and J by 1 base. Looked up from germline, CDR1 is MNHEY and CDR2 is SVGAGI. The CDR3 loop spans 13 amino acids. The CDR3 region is CASRQGGNTEAFF. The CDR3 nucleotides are TGTGCCAGCAGGCAGGGGGGGAACACTGAAGCTTTCTTT.

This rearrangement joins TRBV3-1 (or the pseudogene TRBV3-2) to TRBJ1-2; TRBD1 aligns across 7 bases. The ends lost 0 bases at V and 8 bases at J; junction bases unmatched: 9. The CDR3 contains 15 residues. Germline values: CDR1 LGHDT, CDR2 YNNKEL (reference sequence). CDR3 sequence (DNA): TGTGCCAGCAGCCAAGATCTAAGTGACAGGGTCGGCTACACCTTC. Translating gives CASSQDLSDRVGYTF.

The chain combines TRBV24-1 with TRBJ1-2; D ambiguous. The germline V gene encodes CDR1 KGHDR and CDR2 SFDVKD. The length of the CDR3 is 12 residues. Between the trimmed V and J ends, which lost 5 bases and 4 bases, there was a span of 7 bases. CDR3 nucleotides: TGTGCCACCAGTGGCGGGAGCTATGGCTACACCTTC. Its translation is CATSGGSYGYTF.

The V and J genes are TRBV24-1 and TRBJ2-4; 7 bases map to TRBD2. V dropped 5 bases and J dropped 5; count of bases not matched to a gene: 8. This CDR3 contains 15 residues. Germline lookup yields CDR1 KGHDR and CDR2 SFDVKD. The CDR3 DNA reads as TGTGCCACCAGTGCGGGAGGACGGGCCCAAAACATTCAGTACTTC. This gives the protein CATSAGGRAQNIQYF.

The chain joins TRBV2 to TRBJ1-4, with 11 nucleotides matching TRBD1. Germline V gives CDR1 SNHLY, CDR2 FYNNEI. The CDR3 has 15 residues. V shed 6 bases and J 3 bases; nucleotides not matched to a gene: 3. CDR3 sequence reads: CASSGQGASNEKLFF. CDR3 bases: TGTGCCAGCAGCGGACAGGGGGCGTCTAATGAAAAACTGTTTTTT.

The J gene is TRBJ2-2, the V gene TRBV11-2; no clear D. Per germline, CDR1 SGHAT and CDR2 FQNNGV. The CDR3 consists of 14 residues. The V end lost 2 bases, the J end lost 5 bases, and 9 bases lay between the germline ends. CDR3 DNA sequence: TGTGCCAGCAGCTTAATGAGTTCGACCGGGGAGCTGTTTTTT. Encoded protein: CASSLMSSTGELFF.

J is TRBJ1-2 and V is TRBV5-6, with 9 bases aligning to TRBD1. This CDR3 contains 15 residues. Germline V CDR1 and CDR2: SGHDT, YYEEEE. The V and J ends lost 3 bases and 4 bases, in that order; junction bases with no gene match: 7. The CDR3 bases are TGTGCCAGCAGCTCGACGGGACAGGGAATCTATGGCTACACCTTC. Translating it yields CASSSTGQGIYGYTF.

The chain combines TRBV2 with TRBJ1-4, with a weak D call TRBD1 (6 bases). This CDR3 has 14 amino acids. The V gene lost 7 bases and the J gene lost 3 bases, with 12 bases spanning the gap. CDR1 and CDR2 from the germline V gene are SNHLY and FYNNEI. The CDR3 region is CASIDDRSNEKLFF. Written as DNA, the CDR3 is TGTGCCAGCATCGACGACAGGTCTAATGAAAAACTGTTTTTT.

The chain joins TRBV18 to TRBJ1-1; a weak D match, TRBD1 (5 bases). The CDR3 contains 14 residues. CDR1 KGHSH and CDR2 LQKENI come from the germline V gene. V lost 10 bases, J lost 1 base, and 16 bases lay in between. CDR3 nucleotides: TGTGCCACCTCCTTCGCGGGGGAGAACACTGAAGCTTTCTTT. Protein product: CATSFAGENTEAFF.

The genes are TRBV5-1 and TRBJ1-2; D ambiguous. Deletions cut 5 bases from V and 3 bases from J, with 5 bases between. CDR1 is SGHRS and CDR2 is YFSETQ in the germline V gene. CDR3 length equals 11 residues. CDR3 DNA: TGCGCCAGCAGTTCGGACTATGGCTACACCTTC. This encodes CASSSDYGYTF.

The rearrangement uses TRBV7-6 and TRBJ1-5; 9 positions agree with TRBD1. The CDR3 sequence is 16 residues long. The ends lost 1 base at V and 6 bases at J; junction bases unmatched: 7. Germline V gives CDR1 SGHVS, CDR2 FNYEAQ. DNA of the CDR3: TGTGCCAGCAGCTTAGACATTGGGACAGGGAGTCAGCCCCAGCATTTT. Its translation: CASSLDIGTGSQPQHF. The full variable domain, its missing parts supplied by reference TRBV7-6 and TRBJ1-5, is GAGVSQSPRYKVTKRGQDVALRCDPISGHVSLYWYRQALGQGPEFLTYFNYEAQQDKSGLPNDRFSAERPEGSISTLTIQRTEQRDSAMYRCASSLDIGTGSQPQHFGDGTRLSIL.

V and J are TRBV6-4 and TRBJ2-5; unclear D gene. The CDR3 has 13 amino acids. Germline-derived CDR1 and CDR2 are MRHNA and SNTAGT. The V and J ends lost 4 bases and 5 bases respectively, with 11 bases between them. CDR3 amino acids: CASSVEYRETQYF. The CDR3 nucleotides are TGTGCCAGCAGTGTCGAGTATCGGGAGACCCAGTACTTC.

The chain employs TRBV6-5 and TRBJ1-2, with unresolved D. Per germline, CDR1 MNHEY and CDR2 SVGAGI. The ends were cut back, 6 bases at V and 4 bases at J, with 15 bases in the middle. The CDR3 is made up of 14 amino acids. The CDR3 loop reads CASSHEAESYGYTF. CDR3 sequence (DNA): TGTGCCAGCAGCCACGAGGCGGAGAGCTATGGCTACACCTTC.

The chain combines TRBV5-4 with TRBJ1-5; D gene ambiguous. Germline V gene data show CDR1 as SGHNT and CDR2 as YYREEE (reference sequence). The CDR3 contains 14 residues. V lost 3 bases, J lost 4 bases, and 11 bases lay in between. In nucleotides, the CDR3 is TGTGCCAGCAGCTCCGACGGACTAAATCAGCCCCAGCATTTT. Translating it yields CASSSDGLNQPQHF.

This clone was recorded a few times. CDR3 in DNA: TGTGCCAGCAGCTTGGGGGACACCCTCACAGATACGCAGTATTTT. Translation gives CASSLGDTLTDTQYF. This sequence joins TRBV5-5 and TRBJ2-3; possible D gene TRBD1, 6 bases. Germline-derived CDR1 and CDR2 are SGHKS and YYEKEE (reference sequence). Trimming took off 0 bases at V and 2 bases at J, with 10 bases between the two ends. This CDR3 is 15 amino acids long.